The 29 T cell receptor beta chains below all came from one sample that was sequenced in a study of blood T cell repertoires in COVID-19 (dated by TCRdb to 2018 to 2021). Library generation was performed with the immunoSEQ multiplex PCR assay. Here the immuneACCESS table is served through TCRdb, limited to in-frame sequences with V and J called. Missing clones are a known gap in these copies; in checked studies unresolved V genes cover under half, and the rest lacks a known reason. Counted in this sample were over 150,000 clones; 80% to 85% of them appeared once. The ten largest make up 2.5% to 3.5% of the sample. Sequenced sample: peripheral blood. The receptors originated from a woman aged 55-75 years with acute or convalescent COVID-19.

The gene calls are TRBV9 and TRBJ1-2; 9 bases fit TRBD1. The CDR3 loop spans 16 amino acids. With 2 bases clipped from V and 8 bases from J, the junction kept 13 bases outside the gene matches. Germline CDR1 reads SGDLS; CDR2 reads YYNGEE. The CDR3: CASSVQSTGGGGGYTF. As DNA, the CDR3 is TGTGCCAGCAGCGTCCAAAGCACAGGGGGCGGCGGCGGCTACACCTTC.

The chain joins TRBV7-2 to TRBJ1-5; D perhaps matches TRBD1 (5 bases). Trimming stripped 3 bases from V and 5 bases from J, with 8 bases between. The CDR3 runs 13 residues. Germline values: CDR1 SGHTA, CDR2 FQGNSA. In DNA, the CDR3 is TGTGCCAGCAGCTTGGGGGGGGATCAGCCCCAGCATTTT. Residues: CASSLGGDQPQHF.

The sample holds a few counts of this clone. This sequence joins TRBV10-3 and TRBJ2-1; 10 bases fit TRBD1. The CDR3 length is 15 residues. V lost 6 bases to trimming and J lost 7 bases; unmatched junction nucleotides: 9. Germline CDR1 reads ENHRY; CDR2 reads SYGVKD. The CDR3 region has the DNA TGTGCCATCAGCAACCGACAGGGGGCAGTTAATGAGCAGTTCTTC. Residues: CAISNRQGAVNEQFF.

In this sample, this clone turned up a few times. This sequence joins TRBV5-1 and TRBJ2-2; tentative D call: TRBD1 (5 bases). CDR1 and CDR2 from the germline V gene are SGHRS and YFSETQ. Trimming took 0 bases from V and 7 from J, leaving 13 bases between them. The CDR3 runs 15 residues. CDR3 sequence reads: CASSLEVGPNGELFF. For the CDR3, the DNA is TGCGCCAGCAGCTTGGAAGTGGGGCCAAACGGGGAGCTGTTTTTT.

The rearrangement uses TRBV6-5 and TRBJ2-7; 7 bases agree with TRBD1. With 6 bases clipped from V and 4 bases from J, the junction kept 9 bases outside the gene matches. This CDR3 spans 14 amino acids. CDR1 MNHEY and CDR2 SVGAGI come from the germline V gene. The CDR3 bases are TGTGCCAGCAGCAGGGAACAGGGGCAATACGAGCAGTACTTC. It is translated as CASSREQGQYEQYF.

The V call is TRBV7-2, the J call TRBJ1-3; D gene unclear. Germline CDR1 reads SGHTA; CDR2 reads FQGNSA. V dropped 0 bases and J dropped 0 bases, with 6 bases sitting between them. This CDR3 comprises 15 residues. CDR3 DNA: TGTGCCAGCAGCTTAGCCAGAGGCTCTGGAAACACCATATATTTT. Its protein is CASSLARGSGNTIYF.

V is TRBV7-2 and J is TRBJ2-3; D not certain. The CDR3 spans 14 residues. Germline V gene lookup returns CDR1 SGHTA and CDR2 FQGNSA. Trimming stripped 5 bases from V and 4 bases from J, with 13 bases between. The chain's CDR3 is CASSLNALPDTQYF. DNA of the CDR3: TGTGCCAGCAGCCTAAACGCCCTTCCAGATACGCAGTATTTT.

V is TRBV7-2 and J is TRBJ2-5; 15 bases align to TRBD2. The CDR3 covers 18 residues. Losses at the gene ends were 5 bases for V and 2 bases for J; bases not matched to a gene: 9. The V gene's germline CDR1 is SGHTA and CDR2 FQGNSA. The CDR3 is CASSPGLAGGPQQETQYF. CDR3 DNA sequence: TGTGCCAGCAGCCCAGGACTAGCGGGGGGGCCGCAACAAGAGACCCAGTACTTC. Full variable domain (missing parts from reference TRBV7-2 and TRBJ2-5): GAGVSQSPSNKVTEKGKDVELRCDPISGHTALYWYRQSLGQGLEFLIYFQGNSAPDKSGLPSDRFSAERTGGSVSTLTIQRTQQEDSAVYLCASSPGLAGGPQQETQYFGPGTRLLVL.

The rearrangement joins TRBV9 to TRBJ2-7; weak D call: TRBD2 (6 bases). Per germline, CDR1 SGDLS and CDR2 YYNGEE. This CDR3 comprises 15 residues. The ends were cut back, 0 bases at V and 1 base at J, with 11 bases in the middle. This CDR3 reads CASSVDLEGSYEQYF. Here the CDR3 DNA reads TGTGCCAGCAGCGTAGATTTGGAGGGGTCCTACGAGCAGTACTTC.

The chain recombines TRBV6-5 with TRBJ1-2; tentative D call: TRBD1 (6 bases). CDR3 length: 16 amino acids. V gave up 0 bases and J gave up 4 bases, with 15 bases separating them. Germline V CDR1 and CDR2: MNHEY, SVGAGI. The CDR3 here is CASSYSIGQPSYGYTF. Written as DNA, the CDR3 is TGTGCCAGCAGTTACTCGATCGGACAGCCAAGCTATGGCTACACCTTC.

In its sample, this clone ranks as medium-sized. V gene TRBV4-1 combines with J gene TRBJ1-5; D is unresolved. The CDR3 covers 16 residues. V was cut by 3 bases and J by 9 bases, with 21 bases left in between. The germline CDR1 and CDR2 sequences are MGHRA and YSYEKL. CDR3 bases: TGCGCCAGCAGCCAGCCGCGAACGGACGGTGGGAGGCCCCAGCATTTT. Amino acids: CASSQPRTDGGRPQHF.

This chain links TRBV6-5 with TRBJ2-5, with 9 positions matching TRBD1. CDR3 length: 15 amino acids. Unmatched junction bases numbered 5, after V lost 4 bases and J lost 2 bases. From germline, CDR1 is MNHEY and CDR2 SVGAGI. The CDR3 DNA reads as TGTGCCAGCAGTTCCGGGACAGGGTTACAAGAGACCCAGTACTTC. Protein sequence: CASSSGTGLQETQYF.

This clone has just one count. V gene TRBV5-1 combines with J gene TRBJ2-1, with 10 bases lining up with TRBD1. Trimming cost V 4 bases and J 6 bases; bases outside gene matches: 13. The CDR3 runs to 17 residues. From germline, CDR1 is SGHRS and CDR2 YFSETQ. CDR3 in DNA: TGCGCCAGCAGCGGCCGGACAGGGGGATGGAGCACCAATGAGCAGTTCTTC. This encodes CASSGRTGGWSTNEQFF.

The chain carries TRBV7-8 and TRBJ2-3, with D uncertain. Per germline, CDR1 SGHVS and CDR2 FQNEAQ. The CDR3 totals 15 residues. Trimming took off 5 bases at V and 0 bases at J, with 12 bases between the two ends. The CDR3, as DNA: TGTGCCAGCAGCCCCACTTATACTAGCACAGATACGCAGTATTTT. Its translation is CASSPTYTSTDTQYF.

The J gene is TRBJ1-6, the V gene TRBV7-2; perhaps TRBD1 as D (5 bases). The germline CDR1 and CDR2 sequences are SGHTA and FQGNSA. V gave up 0 bases and J gave up 6 bases, with 12 bases separating them. The CDR3 contains 16 residues. The CDR3 loop reads CASSLARGSGNSPLHF. The CDR3 nucleotides read TGTGCCAGCAGCTTAGCGCGGGGCTCCGGTAATTCACCCCTCCACTTT.

The chain employs TRBV12-5 and TRBJ1-5; TRBD1 is a possible D gene (6 bases). The V end was cut by 1 base, the J end by 6 bases, with 16 bases between. The CDR3 contains 16 residues. Germline V CDR1 and CDR2: LGHNT, FRNRAP. The CDR3 DNA follows: TGTGCTAGTGGTTTGGGGGGACAACGGTTGGGTCAGCCCCAGCATTTT. Translating it yields CASGLGGQRLGQPQHF.

This sequence joins TRBV10-2 and TRBJ1-1; D remains unclear. The CDR3 runs to 13 residues. Germline loops: CDR1 WSHSY, CDR2 SAAADI. V was cut by 6 bases and J by 1 base, with 9 bases left in between. The CDR3, as DNA: TGCGCCAGCAGCAGTAAGTCGAACACTGAAGCTTTCTTT. Translation: CASSSKSNTEAFF.

The chain has TRBV5-1 and TRBJ1-2, with no clear D. The germline V gene encodes CDR1 SGHRS and CDR2 YFSETQ. V lost 0 bases, J lost 8 bases, and 14 bases lay in between. The CDR3 extends over 14 amino acids. The CDR3 DNA reads TGCGCCAGCAGCTTGGAGGGAGGAGGCGAGGGCTACACCTTC. Translated: CASSLEGGGEGYTF.

V gene TRBV10-3 combines with J gene TRBJ2-5, with a tentative D call TRBD2 (5 bases). V lost 1 base and J lost 1, with 13 bases in between. This CDR3 has 16 amino acids. The V gene's germline CDR1 is ENHRY and CDR2 SYGVKD. The CDR3 loop reads CAISEFVAGTQETQYF. The CDR3 DNA follows: TGTGCCATCAGTGAGTTCGTCGCGGGCACCCAAGAGACCCAGTACTTC.

The chain couples TRBV7-6 to TRBJ1-1; possible D gene TRBD1, 6 bases. The CDR3 runs to 15 residues. Per germline, CDR1 SGHVS and CDR2 FNYEAQ. The germline V and J ends were trimmed by 1 base and 2 bases, with 11 bases remaining between them. The CDR3 DNA reads as TGTGCCAGCAGCTTAGAGGCAGGGGTCAACACTGAAGCTTTCTTT. As protein: CASSLEAGVNTEAFF.

The chain carries TRBV6-2 or TRBV6-3 and TRBJ2-7, with 8 bases aligning to TRBD1. The V segment lost 7 bases and the J segment 0 bases; nucleotides outside the gene matches: 11. The CDR3 totals 16 residues. The germline gives CDR1 MNHEY, CDR2 SVGEGT. CDR3 residues: CASTPRGQGGSYEQYF. Here the CDR3 DNA reads TGTGCCAGCACCCCACGAGGACAGGGAGGCTCCTACGAGCAGTACTTC.

This chain uses TRBV2 with TRBJ1-2; 7 bases agree with TRBD1. From germline, CDR1 is SNHLY and CDR2 FYNNEI. The length of the CDR3 is 15 residues. The ends lost 7 bases at V and 2 bases at J; junction bases unmatched: 10. For the CDR3, the DNA is TGTGCCAGCATGCCAAGGAGGACAGGCAACTATGGCTACACCTTC. It translates to CASMPRRTGNYGYTF.

The gene calls are TRBV9 and TRBJ2-5, with D perhaps matching TRBD2 (5 bases). The V gene lost 0 bases and the J gene lost 1 base, with 10 bases spanning the gap. Looked up from germline, CDR1 is SGDLS and CDR2 is YYNGEE. The CDR3 has 15 amino acids. In nucleotides, the CDR3 is TGTGCCAGCAGCGTAGTACTAGGTAGCCAAGAGACCCAGTACTTC. It specifies CASSVVLGSQETQYF.

The J gene is TRBJ2-3, the V gene TRBV15; tentative D call: TRBD1 (5 bases). CDR3 length equals 17 residues. Germline assignment: CDR1 LNHNV and CDR2 YYDKDF (reference sequence). V was clipped by 1 base and J by 0 bases, with 14 bases between them. CDR3 region: CATSRAPTEFSTDTQYF. The CDR3, as DNA: TGTGCCACCAGCAGAGCCCCGACAGAATTTAGCACAGATACGCAGTATTTT.

V gene TRBV25-1 combines with J gene TRBJ1-2; maybe TRBD1 (6 bases). CDR3 length equals 18 residues. Looked up from germline, CDR1 is MGHDK and CDR2 is SYGVNS. V gave up 3 bases and J gave up 3 bases, with 23 bases separating them. The CDR3 DNA reads TGTGCCAGCAGTGACCTAAGGCCTATGGGGGCGATCGACTATGGCTACACCTTC. Residues: CASSDLRPMGAIDYGYTF.

This clone appeared a single time. In DNA, the CDR3 is TGTGCCAGCACCACCCCCGGGACAGGATCCTACGAGCAGTACTTC. It is translated as CASTTPGTGSYEQYF. The rearrangement links TRBV6-5 to TRBJ2-7, with 8 bases identical to TRBD1. This CDR3 has 15 residues. The junction had 9 bases not matched to a gene; V was cut back by 7 bases and J by 1 base. CDR1 and CDR2 from the germline V gene are MNHEY and SVGAGI.

The chain has TRBV4-2 and TRBJ2-3; D gene unclear. The germline V and J ends were trimmed by 0 bases and 3 bases, with 4 bases remaining between them. The V gene's germline CDR1 is LGHNA and CDR2 YNFKEQ. CDR3 size: 13 residues. The CDR3: CASSQDRTDTQYF. The CDR3, as DNA: TGTGCCAGCAGCCAAGATCGTACAGATACGCAGTATTTT.

The rearrangement uses TRBV2 and TRBJ1-2; possibly TRBD1 for D (5 bases). V was shortened by 0 bases and J by 7 bases, with 18 bases between the two germline ends. CDR1 is SNHLY and CDR2 is FYNNEI in the germline V gene. The length of the CDR3 is 16 residues. The CDR3 sequence: CASSEALQGPGSGYTF. In DNA, the CDR3 is TGTGCCAGCAGTGAAGCGCTTCAAGGCCCAGGGTCTGGCTACACCTTC.

This clone showed up just a few times. The chain joins TRBV5-1 to TRBJ2-7; TRBD1 matches at 9 bases. The CDR3 extends over 15 amino acids. In germline, CDR1 is SGHRS, CDR2 YFSETQ. V lost 4 bases to trimming and J lost 0 bases; unmatched junction nucleotides: 5. DNA of the CDR3: TGCGCCAGCAGCAAGACGGGACAGGGCTCCTACGAGCAGTACTTC. The encoded protein is CASSKTGQGSYEQYF.